The T cell receptor beta chain under discussion was sequenced for a study of blood T cell repertoires in COVID-19. The wider study: Sites in the United States, Italy and Spain provided acute and convalescent COVID-19 samples. T cells, B-cell-depleted T cells, or PBMCs supplied cDNA or gDNA.

The data were produced by immunoSEQ multiplex PCR, yet TCRdb's version contains in-frame clones alone and is incomplete. The sample consists of about 310,000 clones, 90% of them appearing once. The V and J ends lost 1 base and 3 bases, in that order; junction bases with no gene match: 5. The CDR3 is made up of 15 amino acids. Germline CDR1 and CDR2: SEHNR and FQNEAQ (reference sequence). The TCR was taken from a middle-aged woman with COVID-19, enrolled during active disease. The chain links TRBV7-9 to TRBJ2-5, with 7 nucleotides matching TRBD1. Material for sequencing was peripheral blood. CDR3 in DNA: TGTGCCAGCAGCTTAGAAGGGACAGTAAAAGAGACCCAGTACTTC. It codes for CASSLEGTVKETQYF.